The rows below give T cell receptor beta chains drawn from one sample of a study of blood T cell repertoires in COVID-19. Clones were read by immunoSEQ multiplex PCR, and TCRdb kept only the in-frame ones, dropping some. The table shows over 200,000 clones, with about 90% occurring only once. Sequenced sample: peripheral blood. The receptors originated from a woman between 45 and 60 years old with acute or convalescent COVID-19. The CDR3 runs from the conserved cysteine through the conserved F or W. The D gene is left open where the match is weak. Where a row states a size, it is once, few, many or the class of an expanded clone; other rows omit it.

j_call	v_call	clone_size	d_call	cdr3_aa	cdr3_nt
TRBJ1-1	TRBV5-1	.	TRBD1	CASSWTGVHTEAFF	TGCGCCAGCAGCTGGACAGGGGTTCACACTGAAGCTTTCTTT
TRBJ1-5	TRBV4-3	.	.	CASSQDRNQPQHF	TGCGCCAGCAGCCAAGACAGAAATCAGCCCCAGCATTTT
TRBJ2-1	TRBV7-3	.	TRBD2	CASSFREGWREIPHEQFF	TGTGCCAGCAGCTTCCGGGAGGGGTGGCGGGAGATTCCCCATGAGCAGTTCTTC
TRBJ2-2	TRBV19	.	TRBD2	CASSIWGGNTGELFF	TGTGCCAGTAGTATCTGGGGGGGAAACACCGGGGAGCTGTTTTTT
TRBJ2-6	TRBV2	once	.	CASTGSPQNSGANVLTF	TGTGCCAGCACCGGCAGTCCACAGAATTCTGGGGCCAACGTCCTGACTTTC
TRBJ1-2	TRBV4-3	.	TRBD1	CASSRDRGSYGYTF	TGCGCCAGCAGCCGTGACAGGGGAAGCTATGGCTACACCTTC
TRBJ2-3	TRBV5-1	.	.	CAGSPDKSTDTQYF	TGCGCCGGATCCCCGGACAAAAGCACAGATACGCAGTATTTT
TRBJ2-7	TRBV24-1	.	TRBD1	CATSETGTALYEQYF	TGTGCCACCAGTGAAACCGGGACAGCGCTCTACGAGCAGTACTTC
TRBJ2-5	TRBV5-1	.	.	CASSLNGLIQETQYF	TGCGCCAGCAGCTTGAATGGACTGATCCAAGAGACCCAGTACTTC
TRBJ2-3	TRBV4-3	.	.	CASSQEGGRPRTDTQYF	TGCGCCAGCAGCCAAGAAGGCGGGCGTCCTCGGACAGATACGCAGTATTTT
TRBJ1-4	TRBV30	.	.	CAWSDGQSTTNEKLFF	TGTGCCTGGAGTGACGGACAGTCTACAACTAATGAAAAACTGTTTTTT
TRBJ1-1	TRBV6-6	.	.	CASRSSQGGNTEAFF	TGTGCCAGCAGATCCTCCCAGGGAGGGAACACTGAAGCTTTCTTT
TRBJ2-7	TRBV27	.	TRBD1	CASSLSRTGGSYEQYF	TGTGCCAGCAGTTTATCGAGGACAGGGGGCTCCTACGAGCAGTACTTC
TRBJ2-5	TRBV28	.	TRBD1	CASSDRDRYF	TGTGCCAGCAGTGACCGGGACAGGTACTTC
TRBJ2-7	TRBV6-5	.	.	CASTELDIPYEQYF	TGTGCCAGCACCGAACTGGACATCCCCTACGAGCAGTACTTC
TRBJ1-1	TRBV19	.	.	CASSRDTNTEAFF	TGTGCCAGTAGCCGGGACACGAACACTGAAGCTTTCTTT
TRBJ2-1	TRBV7-2	.	TRBD2	CASSPGGGRRPNEQFF	TGTGCCAGCAGCCCGGGGGGAGGCAGGCGTCCCAATGAGCAGTTCTTC
TRBJ2-7	TRBV11-2	.	TRBD2	CASSTGTSSLYEQYF	TGTGCCAGCAGCACCGGGACTAGCTCTCTCTACGAGCAGTACTTC
TRBJ2-7	TRBV27	.	TRBD2	CASSRRGLAYEQYF	TGTGCCAGCAGTCGACGAGGACTAGCGTATGAGCAGTACTTC
TRBJ2-1	TRBV13	once	TRBD2	CASSPRDSGTWNEQFF	TGTGCCAGCAGCCCTAGGGATAGCGGGACCTGGAATGAGCAGTTCTTC
TRBJ2-5	TRBV12-5	.	TRBD2	CASARGGVGETQYF	TGTGCTAGTGCCCGTGGGGGGGTCGGAGAGACCCAGTACTTC
TRBJ2-5	TRBV27	.	TRBD1	CASSFLGPGQGHETQYF	TGTGCCAGCAGTTTCTTGGGCCCGGGACAGGGGCACGAGACCCAGTACTTC
TRBJ1-2	TRBV24-1	.	TRBD1	CVYDVRGLSGYTF	TGTGTCTATGATGTGAGGGGGCTTTCCGGCTACACCTTC
TRBJ2-1	TRBV7-9	.	TRBD2	CASRVSGSSYNEQFF	TGTGCCAGCAGAGTTAGCGGGAGTTCCTACAATGAGCAGTTCTTC
TRBJ2-7	TRBV9	.	TRBD1	CASSSGTGFDSYEQYF	TGTGCCAGCAGCTCGGGGACAGGGTTCGACTCCTACGAGCAGTACTTC
TRBJ1-2	TRBV24-1	.	TRBD1	CATSDPGTDDGYTF	TGTGCCACCAGTGATCCCGGGACAGACGATGGCTACACCTTC
TRBJ2-7	TRBV28	.	TRBD2	CASSLRAGVGYEQYF	TGTGCCAGCAGTTTAAGAGCGGGAGTCGGCTACGAGCAGTACTTC
TRBJ1-2	TRBV28	.	.	CASRTSANYGYTF	TGTGCCAGCAGGACATCAGCTAACTATGGCTACACCTTC
TRBJ1-5	TRBV18	.	.	CASSPPSYNQPQHF	TGTGCCAGCTCACCACCCAGTTACAATCAGCCCCAGCATTTT
TRBJ1-6	TRBV6-4	.	TRBD1	CASRSLEPGQGYSPLHF	TGTGCCAGCAGATCACTTGAACCGGGACAGGGTTATTCACCCCTCCACTTT
TRBJ2-7	TRBV19	.	.	CASSIEGDSYEQYF	TGTGCCAGTAGTATAGAGGGAGACTCCTACGAGCAGTACTTC
TRBJ1-4	TRBV28	few	TRBD1	CASSEQGVGGEKLFF	TGTGCCAGCAGTGAACAGGGGGTCGGTGGGGAAAAACTGTTTTTT
TRBJ2-5	TRBV29-1	.	TRBD2	CSARTSGRGGLETQYF	TGCAGCGCCAGGACTAGCGGGAGGGGAGGCCTAGAGACCCAGTACTTC
TRBJ1-4	TRBV27	.	.	CASPKGPTNEKLFF	TGTGCCAGCCCTAAGGGGCCCACTAATGAAAAACTGTTTTTT
TRBJ1-1	TRBV6-5	once	.	CASSSLTATEAFF	TGTGCCAGCAGTAGCCTTACTGCTACTGAAGCTTTCTTT
TRBJ1-1	TRBV6-5	few	TRBD1	CASRRTGVNTEAFF	TGTGCCAGCAGACGGACAGGGGTGAACACTGAAGCTTTCTTT
TRBJ1-5	TRBV7-3	.	.	CASSDGVRQPQHF	TGTGCCAGCAGCGACGGGGTAAGACAGCCCCAGCATTTT
TRBJ2-2	TRBV28	few	.	CASSGSRNTGELFF	TGTGCCAGCAGCGGTAGCAGGAACACCGGGGAGCTGTTTTTT
TRBJ1-1	TRBV28	.	.	CASSGLGSNTEAFF	TGTGCCAGCAGTGGGCTGGGCAGTAACACTGAAGCTTTCTTT
TRBJ2-7	TRBV6-1	.	TRBD1	CASSEQGQGIHEQYF	TGTGCCAGCAGTGAACAGGGACAGGGGATCCACGAGCAGTACTTC
TRBJ1-3	TRBV7-8	.	.	CASSLERRGYSGNTIYF	TGTGCCAGCAGCTTAGAGAGGAGGGGTTACTCTGGAAACACCATATATTTT
TRBJ2-7	TRBV7-3	.	.	CASSLSPGKIYEQYF	TGTGCCAGCAGCTTAAGCCCAGGAAAGATCTACGAGCAGTACTTC
TRBJ1-3	TRBV7-2	once	.	CASSLLDHRQGNTIYF	TGTGCCAGCAGCTTACTCGATCACAGGCAGGGAAACACCATATATTTT
TRBJ2-7	TRBV7-2	.	.	CASSYGLARGEQYF	TGTGCCAGCAGCTACGGACTGGCTCGGGGGGAGCAGTACTTC
TRBJ2-2	TRBV4-3	.	TRBD2	CASSQDWWSGRGDTGELFF	TGCGCCAGCAGCCAAGATTGGTGGAGCGGGAGGGGGGACACCGGGGAGCTGTTTTTT
TRBJ1-1	TRBV18	.	.	CASSPPQVRDTEAFF	TGTGCCAGCTCACCACCGCAGGTTAGAGACACTGAAGCTTTCTTT
TRBJ1-1	TRBV2	.	TRBD1	CASSRDRGLLGAFF	TGTGCCAGCAGTAGGGACAGGGGCCTACTTGGCGCTTTCTTT